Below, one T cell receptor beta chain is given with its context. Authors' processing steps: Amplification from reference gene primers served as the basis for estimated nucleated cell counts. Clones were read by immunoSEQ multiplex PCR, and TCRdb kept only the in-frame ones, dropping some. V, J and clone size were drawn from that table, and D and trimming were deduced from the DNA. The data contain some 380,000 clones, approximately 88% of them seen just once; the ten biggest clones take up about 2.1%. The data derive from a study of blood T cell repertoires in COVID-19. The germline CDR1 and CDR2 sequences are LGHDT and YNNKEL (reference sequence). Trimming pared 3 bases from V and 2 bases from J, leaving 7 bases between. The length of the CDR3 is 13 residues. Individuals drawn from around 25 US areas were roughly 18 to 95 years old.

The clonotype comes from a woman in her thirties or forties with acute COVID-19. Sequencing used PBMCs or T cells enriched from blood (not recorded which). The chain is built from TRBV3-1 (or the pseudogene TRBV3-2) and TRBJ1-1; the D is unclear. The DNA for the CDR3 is TGTGCCAGCAGCCATCGGGATAACACTGAAGCTTTCTTT. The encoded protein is CASSHRDNTEAFF.